This T cell receptor (beta chain) was obtained from a study of cytomegalovirus exposure and HLA in healthy donors. At the level of the study: An early release of data contained 70 million to 95 million unique TCRs, which came from HLA-typed donors.

This PCR relied on a set of 60 Vbeta primers and 13 Jbeta primers. The method was immunoSEQ multiplex PCR; TCRdb's version includes in-frame clones alone and lacks a portion of them. This table has about 190,000 clones, 70% to 80% appearing once. Germline loops: CDR1 LNHDA, CDR2 SQIVND (reference sequence). The length of the CDR3 is 15 residues. The V end was cut by 7 bases, the J end by 5 bases, with 20 bases between. Sequencing was done on a sample of PBMCs. The clonotype comes from a woman aged 45-59 years in good health and CMV-seronegative. This chain uses TRBV19 with TRBJ1-2; perhaps TRBD1 as D (5 bases). In nucleotides, the CDR3 is TGTGCCAGTAACGACTCGGGACGGCGGGAATATGGCTACACCTTC. Protein: CASNDSGRREYGYTF.